This TCR beta chain was sequenced for a study of blood T cell repertoires in COVID-19. Study background: Sources were T cells, B-cell-depleted T cells, or PBMCs; the material itself was cDNA or gDNA.

Assay used: immunoSEQ multiplex PCR; TCRdb lists only in-frame clones, some missing. This sample has about 150,000 clones; roughly 84% occur once, and the top ten carry about 8.9%. The source is a woman aged 45-65 years with acute or convalescent COVID-19. Sequencing was done on a sample of peripheral blood.

CDR3 amino acids: CATSSSRGQPRHF. The CDR3 region has the DNA TGTGCCACCAGCAGTAGCCGAGGACAGCCACGTCATTTT. The V gene is TRBV15, the J gene TRBJ1-5; possible D gene TRBD1, 6 bases. V dropped 3 bases and J dropped 16 bases, with 19 bases sitting between them. Germline V CDR1 and CDR2: LNHNV, YYDKDF (reference sequence). CDR3 length: 13 residues.